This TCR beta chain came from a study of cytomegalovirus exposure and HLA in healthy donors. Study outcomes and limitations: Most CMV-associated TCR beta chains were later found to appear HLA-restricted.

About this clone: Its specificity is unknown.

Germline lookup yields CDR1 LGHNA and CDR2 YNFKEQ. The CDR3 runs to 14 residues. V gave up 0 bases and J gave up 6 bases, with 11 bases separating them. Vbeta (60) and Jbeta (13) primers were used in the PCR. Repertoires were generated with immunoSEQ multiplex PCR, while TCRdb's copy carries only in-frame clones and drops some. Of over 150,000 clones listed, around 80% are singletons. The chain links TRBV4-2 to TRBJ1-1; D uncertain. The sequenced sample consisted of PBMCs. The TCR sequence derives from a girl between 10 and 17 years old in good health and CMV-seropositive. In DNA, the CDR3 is TGTGCCAGCAGCCAAGAGCGGGGTCTGGCTGAAGCTTTCTTT. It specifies CASSQERGLAEAFF.